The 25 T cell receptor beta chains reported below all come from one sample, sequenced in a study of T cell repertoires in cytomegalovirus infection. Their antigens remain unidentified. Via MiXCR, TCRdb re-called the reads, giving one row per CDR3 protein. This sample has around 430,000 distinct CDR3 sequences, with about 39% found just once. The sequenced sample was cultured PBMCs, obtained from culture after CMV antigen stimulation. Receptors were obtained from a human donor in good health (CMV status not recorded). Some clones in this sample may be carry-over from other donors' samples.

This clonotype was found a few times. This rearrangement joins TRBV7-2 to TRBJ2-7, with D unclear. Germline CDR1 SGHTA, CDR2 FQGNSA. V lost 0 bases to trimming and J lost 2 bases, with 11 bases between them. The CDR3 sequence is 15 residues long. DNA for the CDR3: TGTGCCAGCAGCTTAGCGCATGGGCAGACCTACGAGCAGTACTTC. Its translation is CASSLAHGQTYEQYF.

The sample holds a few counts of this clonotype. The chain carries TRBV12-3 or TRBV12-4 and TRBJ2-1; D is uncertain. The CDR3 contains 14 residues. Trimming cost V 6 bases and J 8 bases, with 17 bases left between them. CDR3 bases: TGTGCCAGCAGGCCAGTCCGATTGTATCATGAGCAGTTCTTC. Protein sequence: CASRPVRLYHEQFF.

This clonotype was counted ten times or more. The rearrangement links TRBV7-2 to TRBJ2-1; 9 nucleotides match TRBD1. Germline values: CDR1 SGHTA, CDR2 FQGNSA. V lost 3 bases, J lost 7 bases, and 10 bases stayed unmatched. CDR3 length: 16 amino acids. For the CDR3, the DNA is TGTGCCAGCAGCTTGTTTCCGGGACAGGGAGGGAATGAGCAGTTCTTC. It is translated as CASSLFPGQGGNEQFF. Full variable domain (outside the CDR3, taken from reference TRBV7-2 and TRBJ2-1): GAGVSQSPSNKVTEKGKDVELRCDPISGHTALYWYRQSLGQGLEFLIYFQGNSAPDKSGLPSDRFSAERTGGSVSTLTIQRTQQEDSAVYLCASSLFPGQGGNEQFFGPGTRLTVL.

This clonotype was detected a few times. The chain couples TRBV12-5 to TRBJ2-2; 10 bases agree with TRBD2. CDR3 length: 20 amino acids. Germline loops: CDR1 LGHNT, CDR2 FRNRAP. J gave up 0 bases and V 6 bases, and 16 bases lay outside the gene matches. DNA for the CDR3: TGTGCTAGTGGCCGGGGTGGGCTAGCGGGAGTTGGACCGAACACCGGGGAGCTGTTTTTT. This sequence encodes CASGRGGLAGVGPNTGELFF.

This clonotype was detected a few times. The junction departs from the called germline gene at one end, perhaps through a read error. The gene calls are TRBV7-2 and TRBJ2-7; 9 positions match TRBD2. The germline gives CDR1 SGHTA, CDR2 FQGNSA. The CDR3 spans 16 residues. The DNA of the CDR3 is TGTGCCAGCAGCCTAGCCGGCGGGAGGGCCCCCCTCGAGCAGTACTTC. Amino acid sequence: CASSLAGGRAPLEQYF.

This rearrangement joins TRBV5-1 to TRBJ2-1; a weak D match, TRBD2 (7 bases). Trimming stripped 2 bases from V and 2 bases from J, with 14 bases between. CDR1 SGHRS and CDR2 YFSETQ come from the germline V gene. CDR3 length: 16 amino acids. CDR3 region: CASSFNPGGPYNEQFF. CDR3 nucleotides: TGCGCCAGCAGCTTCAACCCCGGGGGGCCCTACAATGAGCAGTTCTTC.

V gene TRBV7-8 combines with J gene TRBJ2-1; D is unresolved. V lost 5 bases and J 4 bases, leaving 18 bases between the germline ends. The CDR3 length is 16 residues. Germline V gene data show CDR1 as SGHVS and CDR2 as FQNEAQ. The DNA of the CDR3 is TGTGCCAGCAGCCTACGACATCGAGCGACTTACAATGAGCAGTTCTTC. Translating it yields CASSLRHRATYNEQFF.

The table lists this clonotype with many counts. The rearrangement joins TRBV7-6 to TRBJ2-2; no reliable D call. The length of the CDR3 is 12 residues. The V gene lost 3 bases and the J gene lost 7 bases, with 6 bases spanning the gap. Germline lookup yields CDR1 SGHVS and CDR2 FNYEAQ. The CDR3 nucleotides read TGTGCCAGCAGCTTTGGTGGCGGGGAGCTGTTTTTT. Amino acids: CASSFGGGELFF.

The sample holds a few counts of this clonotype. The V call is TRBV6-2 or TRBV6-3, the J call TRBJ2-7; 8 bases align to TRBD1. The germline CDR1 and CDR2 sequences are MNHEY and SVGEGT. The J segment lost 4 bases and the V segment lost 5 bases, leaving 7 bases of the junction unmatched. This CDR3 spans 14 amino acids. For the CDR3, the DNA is TGTGCCAGCAGTCCCCGGGACAGGCTATACGAGCAGTACTTC. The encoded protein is CASSPRDRLYEQYF.

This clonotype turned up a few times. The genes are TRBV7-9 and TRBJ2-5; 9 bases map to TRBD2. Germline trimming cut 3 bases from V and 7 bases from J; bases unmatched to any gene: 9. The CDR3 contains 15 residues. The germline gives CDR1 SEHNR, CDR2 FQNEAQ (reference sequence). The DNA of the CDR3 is TGTGCCAGCAGCTTCCCGGCTAGCGGGGCAGCGACCCAGTACTTC. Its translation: CASSFPASGAATQYF.

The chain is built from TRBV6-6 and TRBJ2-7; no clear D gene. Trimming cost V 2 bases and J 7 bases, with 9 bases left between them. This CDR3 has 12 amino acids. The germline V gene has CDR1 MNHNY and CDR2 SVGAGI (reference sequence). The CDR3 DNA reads TGTGCCAGCAGTTACACCCTGGGGGAGCAGTACTTC. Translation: CASSYTLGEQYF.

This CDR3 is CAISETRGTEAFF. CDR3 DNA sequence: TGTGCCATCAGTGAGACCAGGGGTACTGAAGCTTTCTTT. The chain uses TRBV10-3 and TRBJ1-1; D might be TRBD1 (6 bases). The CDR3 sequence is 13 residues long. Trimming pared 2 bases from V and 5 bases from J, leaving 9 bases between. Germline lookup yields CDR1 ENHRY and CDR2 SYGVKD.

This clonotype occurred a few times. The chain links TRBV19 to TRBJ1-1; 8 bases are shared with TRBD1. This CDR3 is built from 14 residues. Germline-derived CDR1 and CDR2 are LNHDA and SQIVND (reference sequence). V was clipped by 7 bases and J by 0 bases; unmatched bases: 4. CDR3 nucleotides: TGTGCCAGTATCCGGACAGGGATGAACACTGAAGCTTTCTTT. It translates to CASIRTGMNTEAFF.

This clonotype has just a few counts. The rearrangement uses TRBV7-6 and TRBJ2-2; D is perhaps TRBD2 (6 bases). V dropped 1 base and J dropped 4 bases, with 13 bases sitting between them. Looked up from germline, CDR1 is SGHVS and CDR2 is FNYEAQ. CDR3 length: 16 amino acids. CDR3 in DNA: TGTGCCAGCAGCTTAGATCCCCTAGCGTCCACCGGGGAGCTGTTTTTT. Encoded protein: CASSLDPLASTGELFF.

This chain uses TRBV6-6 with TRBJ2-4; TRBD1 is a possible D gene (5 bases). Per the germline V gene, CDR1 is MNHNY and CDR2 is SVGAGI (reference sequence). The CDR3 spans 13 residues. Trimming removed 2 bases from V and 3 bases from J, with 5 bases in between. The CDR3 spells CASSYGHKNIQYF. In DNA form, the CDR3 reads TGTGCCAGCAGTTACGGACACAAAAACATTCAGTACTTC.

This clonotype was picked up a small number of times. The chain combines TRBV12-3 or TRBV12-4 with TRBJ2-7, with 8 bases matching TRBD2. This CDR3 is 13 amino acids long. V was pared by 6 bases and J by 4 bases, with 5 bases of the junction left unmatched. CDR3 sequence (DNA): TGTGCCAGCAGCATAGCGGGGCCTTACGAGCAGTACTTC. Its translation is CASSIAGPYEQYF.

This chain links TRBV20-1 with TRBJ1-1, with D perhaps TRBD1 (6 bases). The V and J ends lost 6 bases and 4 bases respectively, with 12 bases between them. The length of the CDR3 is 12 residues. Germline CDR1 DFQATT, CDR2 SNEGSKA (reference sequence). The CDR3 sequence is CSASVQGTEAFF. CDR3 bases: TGCAGTGCATCAGTACAGGGCACTGAAGCTTTCTTT.

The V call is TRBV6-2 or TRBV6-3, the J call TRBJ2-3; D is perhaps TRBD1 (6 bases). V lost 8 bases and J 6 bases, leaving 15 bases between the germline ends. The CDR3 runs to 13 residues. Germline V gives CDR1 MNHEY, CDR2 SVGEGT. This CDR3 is CASGFYRVDTQYF. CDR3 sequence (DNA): TGTGCCAGCGGATTCTACAGGGTGGATACGCAGTATTTT.

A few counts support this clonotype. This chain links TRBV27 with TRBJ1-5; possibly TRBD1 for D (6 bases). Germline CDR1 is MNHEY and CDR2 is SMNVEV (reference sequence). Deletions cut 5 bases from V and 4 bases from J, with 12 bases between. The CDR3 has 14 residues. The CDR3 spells CASSLDSVNQPQHF. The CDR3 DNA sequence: TGTGCCAGCAGTCTGGACAGCGTAAATCAGCCCCAGCATTTT.

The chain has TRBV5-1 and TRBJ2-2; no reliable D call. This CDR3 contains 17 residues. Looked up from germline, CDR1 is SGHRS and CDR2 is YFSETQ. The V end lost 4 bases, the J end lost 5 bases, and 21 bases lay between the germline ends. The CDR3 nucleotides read TGCGCCAGCAGCCACACGGCCTCTTTGCGTAAGACCGGGGAGCTGTTTTTT. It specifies CASSHTASLRKTGELFF.

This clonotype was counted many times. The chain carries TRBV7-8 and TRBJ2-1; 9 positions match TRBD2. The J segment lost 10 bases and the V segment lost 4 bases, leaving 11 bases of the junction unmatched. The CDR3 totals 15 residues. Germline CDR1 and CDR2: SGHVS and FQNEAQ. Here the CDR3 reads CASSSRSPLAGEQFF. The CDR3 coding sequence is TGTGCCAGCAGCTCAAGGTCGCCTCTAGCGGGGGAGCAGTTCTTC.

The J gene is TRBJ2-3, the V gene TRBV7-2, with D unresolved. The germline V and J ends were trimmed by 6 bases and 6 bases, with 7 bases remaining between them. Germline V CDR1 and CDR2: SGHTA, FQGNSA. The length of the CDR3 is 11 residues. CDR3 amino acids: CASRVRDTQYF. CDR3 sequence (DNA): TGTGCCAGCAGAGTGCGGGATACGCAGTATTTT.

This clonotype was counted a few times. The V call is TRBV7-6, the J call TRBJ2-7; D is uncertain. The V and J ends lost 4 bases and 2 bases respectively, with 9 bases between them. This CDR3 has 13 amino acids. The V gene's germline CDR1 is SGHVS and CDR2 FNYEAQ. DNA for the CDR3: TGTGCCAGCAGCTCCACCCTAACCTACGAGCAGTACTTC. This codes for CASSSTLTYEQYF.

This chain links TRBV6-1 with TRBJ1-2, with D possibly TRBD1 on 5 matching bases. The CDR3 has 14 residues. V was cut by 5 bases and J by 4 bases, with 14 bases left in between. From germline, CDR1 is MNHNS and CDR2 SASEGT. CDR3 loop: CASSWDGMSYGYTF. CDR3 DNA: TGTGCCAGCAGTTGGGACGGAATGAGCTATGGCTACACCTTC.

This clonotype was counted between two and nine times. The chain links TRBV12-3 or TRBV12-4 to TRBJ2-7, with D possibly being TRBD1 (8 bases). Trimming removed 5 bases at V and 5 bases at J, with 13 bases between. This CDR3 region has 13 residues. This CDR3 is CASSITGGDEQYF. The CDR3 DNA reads TGTGCCAGCAGTATCACAGGGGGGGACGAGCAGTACTTC.